This T cell receptor beta chain was sequenced in a study of molecular identifiers for immune sequencing clone quantification. TCRdb recomputed calls from the PCR reads with MiXCR, one row per CDR3 protein. The profile shows over 600,000 distinct CDR3 sequences, 15% to 20% of them singletons. This clonotype was counted only a few times. The germline V gene encodes CDR1 MGHRA and CDR2 YSYEKL. CDR3 size: 13 residues. The V and J ends lost 4 bases and 4 bases respectively, with 11 bases between them. The sequenced material came from naive CD8+ T cells from blood, with Jurkat cell RNA spiked in. Subset indicated: FACS-sorted CD8+CD4-CCR7+CD45RA+ naive T cells. V usage is TRBV4-1 and J usage is TRBJ2-7; perhaps TRBD1 as D (5 bases). The receptor was derived from a human donor in good health. Some libraries in this study had Jurkat cell RNA spiked in. For the CDR3, the DNA is TGCGCCAGCAGCCCCCAGACAGATTACGAGCAGTACTTC. Its translation is CASSPQTDYEQYF.